This T cell receptor beta chain stems from a study of long-term antiretroviral therapy in people with HIV. Study context: The 2015 recommendation for immediate ART came about a decade after the earliest samples.

They ran version v3.0 of the immunoSEQ assay at survey level. TCRdb's table, derived via immunoSEQ multiplex PCR, lists solely in-frame clones and lacks some. The sample includes 30,000 to 40,000 clones, 86% of them seen just once. CDR1 SGHNT and CDR2 YENEEA come from the germline V gene. The J segment lost 9 bases and the V segment lost 5 bases, leaving 14 bases of the junction unmatched. The CDR3 runs 16 residues. Overall study findings and caveats: An increase in diversity followed ART, yet levels stayed below transplant donor controls.

No fewer than two post-ART and no fewer than one pre-ART PBMC samples existed for each donor. Each specimen consisted of about 0.95-11 million cryopreserved PBMC prior to extraction of DNA. With regard to this clone: The antigen is not known.

This chain connects TRBV11-3 to TRBJ2-1, with 9 bases matching TRBD2. Specimen: unsorted PBMCs, collected just before starting antiretroviral therapy. The sequence was collected from a young woman with HIV. Here the CDR3 reads CASSDSLAGTMSEQFF. CDR3 coding DNA: TGTGCCAGCAGCGACAGCCTAGCGGGAACTATGAGTGAGCAGTTCTTC.